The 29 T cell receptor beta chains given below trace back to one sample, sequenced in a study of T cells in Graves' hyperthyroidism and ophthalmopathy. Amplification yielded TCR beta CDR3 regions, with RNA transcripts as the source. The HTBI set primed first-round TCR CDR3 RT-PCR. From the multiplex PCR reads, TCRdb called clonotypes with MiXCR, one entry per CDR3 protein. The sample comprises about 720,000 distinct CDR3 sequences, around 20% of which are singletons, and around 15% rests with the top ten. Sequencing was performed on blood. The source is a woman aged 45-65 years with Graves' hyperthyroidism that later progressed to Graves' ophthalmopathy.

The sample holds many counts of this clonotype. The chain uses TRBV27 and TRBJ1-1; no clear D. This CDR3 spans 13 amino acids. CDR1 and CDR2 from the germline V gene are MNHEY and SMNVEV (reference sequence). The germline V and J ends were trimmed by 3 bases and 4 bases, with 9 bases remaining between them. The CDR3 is CASSFGPSTEAFF. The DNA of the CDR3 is TGTGCCAGCAGTTTCGGACCGAGCACTGAAGCTTTCTTT.

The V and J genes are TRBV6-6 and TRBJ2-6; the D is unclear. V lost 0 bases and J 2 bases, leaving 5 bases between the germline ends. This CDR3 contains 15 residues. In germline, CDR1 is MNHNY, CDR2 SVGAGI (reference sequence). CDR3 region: CASSYSWAGANVLTF. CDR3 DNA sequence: TGTGCCAGCAGTTACTCCTGGGCTGGGGCCAACGTCCTGACTTTC.

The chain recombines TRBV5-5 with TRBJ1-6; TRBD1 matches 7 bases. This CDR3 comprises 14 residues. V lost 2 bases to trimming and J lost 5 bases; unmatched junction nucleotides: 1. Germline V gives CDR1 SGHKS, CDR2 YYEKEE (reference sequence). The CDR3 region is CASSFGTDNSPLHF. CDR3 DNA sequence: TGTGCCAGCAGCTTCGGGACAGATAATTCACCCCTCCACTTT.

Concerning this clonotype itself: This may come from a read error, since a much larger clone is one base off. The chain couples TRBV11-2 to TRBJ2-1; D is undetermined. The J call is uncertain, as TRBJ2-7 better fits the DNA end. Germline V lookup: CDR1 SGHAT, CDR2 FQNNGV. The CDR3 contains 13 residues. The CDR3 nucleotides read TGTGCCAGCAGCTTCGCATCCCCCAATGAGCAGTACTTC. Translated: CASSFASPNEQYF.

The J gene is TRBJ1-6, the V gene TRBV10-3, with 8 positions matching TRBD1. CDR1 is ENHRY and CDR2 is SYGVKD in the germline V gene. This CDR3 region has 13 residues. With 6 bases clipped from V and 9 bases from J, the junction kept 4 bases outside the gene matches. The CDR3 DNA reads TGTGCCATCAGGGACAGGGAAGGTTCACCCCTCCACTTT. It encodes CAIRDREGSPLHF.

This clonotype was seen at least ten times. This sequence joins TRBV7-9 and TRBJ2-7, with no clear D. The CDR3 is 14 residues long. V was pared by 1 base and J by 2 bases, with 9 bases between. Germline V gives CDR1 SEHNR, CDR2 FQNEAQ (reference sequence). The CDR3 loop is CASSLVGFTYEQYF. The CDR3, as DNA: TGTGCCAGCAGCTTAGTAGGGTTCACCTACGAGCAGTACTTC.

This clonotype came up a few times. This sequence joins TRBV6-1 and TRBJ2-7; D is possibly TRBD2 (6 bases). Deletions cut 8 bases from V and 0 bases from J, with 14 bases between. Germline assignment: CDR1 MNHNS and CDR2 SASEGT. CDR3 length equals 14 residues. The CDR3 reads CASQRDGSSYEQYF. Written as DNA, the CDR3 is TGTGCCAGCCAGAGGGACGGGAGCTCCTACGAGCAGTACTTC.

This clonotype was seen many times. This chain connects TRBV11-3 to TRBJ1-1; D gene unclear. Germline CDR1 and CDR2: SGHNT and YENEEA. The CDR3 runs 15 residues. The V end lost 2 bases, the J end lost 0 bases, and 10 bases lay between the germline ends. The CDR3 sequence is CASSLSSGMNTEAFF. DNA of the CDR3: TGTGCCAGCAGCTTAAGTTCAGGAATGAACACTGAAGCTTTCTTT. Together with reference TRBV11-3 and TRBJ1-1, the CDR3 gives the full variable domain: EAGVVQSPRYKIIEKKQPVAFWCNPISGHNTLYWYLQNLGQGPELLIRYENEEAVDDSQLPKDRFSAERLKGVDSTLKIQPAELGDSAVYLCASSLSSGMNTEAFFGQGTRLTVV.

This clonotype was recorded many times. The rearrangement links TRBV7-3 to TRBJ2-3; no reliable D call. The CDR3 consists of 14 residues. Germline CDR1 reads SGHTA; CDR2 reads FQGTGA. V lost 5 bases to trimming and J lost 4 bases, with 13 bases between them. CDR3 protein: CASSPHPVSDTQYF. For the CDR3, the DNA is TGTGCCAGCAGCCCCCACCCGGTTTCAGATACGCAGTATTTT.

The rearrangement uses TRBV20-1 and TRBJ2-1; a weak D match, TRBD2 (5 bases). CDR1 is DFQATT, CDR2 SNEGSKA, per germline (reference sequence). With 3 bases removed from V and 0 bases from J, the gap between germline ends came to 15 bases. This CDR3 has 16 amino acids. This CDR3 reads CSASGPIGGSYNEQFF. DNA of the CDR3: TGCAGTGCTAGCGGCCCGATTGGAGGCTCCTACAATGAGCAGTTCTTC.

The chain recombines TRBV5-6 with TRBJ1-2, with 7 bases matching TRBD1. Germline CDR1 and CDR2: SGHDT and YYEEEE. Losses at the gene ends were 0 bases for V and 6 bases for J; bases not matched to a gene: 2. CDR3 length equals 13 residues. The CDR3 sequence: CASSLVQGDGYTF. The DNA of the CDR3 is TGTGCCAGCAGCTTGGTTCAGGGGGATGGCTACACCTTC.

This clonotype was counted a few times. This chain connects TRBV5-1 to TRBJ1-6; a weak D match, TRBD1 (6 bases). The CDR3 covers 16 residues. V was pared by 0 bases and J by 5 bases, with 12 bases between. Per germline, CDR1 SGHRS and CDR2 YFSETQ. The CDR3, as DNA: TGCGCCAGCAGCTTGGTCGGACAGATAAATAATTCACCCCTCCACTTT. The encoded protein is CASSLVGQINNSPLHF.

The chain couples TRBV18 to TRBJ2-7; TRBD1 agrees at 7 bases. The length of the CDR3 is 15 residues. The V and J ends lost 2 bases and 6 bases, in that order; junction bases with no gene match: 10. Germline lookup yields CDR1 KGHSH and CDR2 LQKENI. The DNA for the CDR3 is TGTGCCAGCTCACCAAGTCCTGAGGGGGCGGTCGAGCAGTACTTC. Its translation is CASSPSPEGAVEQYF.

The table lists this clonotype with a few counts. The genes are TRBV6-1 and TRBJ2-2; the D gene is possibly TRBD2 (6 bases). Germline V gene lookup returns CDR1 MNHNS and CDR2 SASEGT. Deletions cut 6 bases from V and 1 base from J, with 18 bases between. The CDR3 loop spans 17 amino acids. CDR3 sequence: CASSPGGVGRNTGELFF. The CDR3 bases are TGTGCCAGCAGCCCCGGAGGGGTGGGACGGAACACCGGGGAGCTGTTTTTT.

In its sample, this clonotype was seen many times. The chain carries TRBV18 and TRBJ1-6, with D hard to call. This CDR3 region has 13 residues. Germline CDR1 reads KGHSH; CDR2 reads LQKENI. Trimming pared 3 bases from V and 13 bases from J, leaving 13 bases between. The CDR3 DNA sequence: TGTGCCAGCTCACCCCTTCCCACCGAGCCCCTCCACTTT. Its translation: CASSPLPTEPLHF. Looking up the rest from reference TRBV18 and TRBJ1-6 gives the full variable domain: NAGVMQNPRHLVRRRGQEARLRCSPMKGHSHVYWYRQLPEEGLKFMVYLQKENIIDESGMPKERFSAEFPKEGPSILRIQQVVRGDSAAYFCASSPLPTEPLHFGNGTRLTVT.

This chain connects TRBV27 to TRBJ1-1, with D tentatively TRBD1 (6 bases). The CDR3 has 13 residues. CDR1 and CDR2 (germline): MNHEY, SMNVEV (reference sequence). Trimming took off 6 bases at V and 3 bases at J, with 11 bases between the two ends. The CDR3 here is CASSYTGHTEAFF. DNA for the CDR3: TGTGCCAGCAGCTATACAGGGCACACTGAAGCTTTCTTT.

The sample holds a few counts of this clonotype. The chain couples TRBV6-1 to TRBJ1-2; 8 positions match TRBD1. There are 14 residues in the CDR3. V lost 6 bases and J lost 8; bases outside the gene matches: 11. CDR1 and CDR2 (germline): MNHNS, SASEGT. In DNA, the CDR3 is TGTGCCAGCAGACCGCCGGGAGGACAGGGAGGCTACACCTTC. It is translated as CASRPPGGQGGYTF.

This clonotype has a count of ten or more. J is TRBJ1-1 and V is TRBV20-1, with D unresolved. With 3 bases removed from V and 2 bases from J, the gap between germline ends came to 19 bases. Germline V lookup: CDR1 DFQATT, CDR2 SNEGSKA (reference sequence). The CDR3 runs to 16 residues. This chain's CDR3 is CSASTAARSLNTEAFF. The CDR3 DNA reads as TGCAGTGCTAGTACTGCGGCTCGGAGTTTAAACACTGAAGCTTTCTTT.

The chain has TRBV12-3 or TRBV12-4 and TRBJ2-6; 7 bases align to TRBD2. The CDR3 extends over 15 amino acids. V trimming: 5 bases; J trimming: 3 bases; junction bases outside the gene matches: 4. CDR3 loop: CASSGGRVGANVLTF. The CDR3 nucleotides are TGTGCCAGCAGTGGTGGGAGGGTTGGGGCCAACGTCCTGACTTTC.

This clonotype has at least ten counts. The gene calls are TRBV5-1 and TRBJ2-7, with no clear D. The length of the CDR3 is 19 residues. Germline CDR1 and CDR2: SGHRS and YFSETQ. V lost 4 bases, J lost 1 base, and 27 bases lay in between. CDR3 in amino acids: CASSPTLGFADILSYEQYF. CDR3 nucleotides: TGCGCCAGCAGCCCCACCCTTGGTTTCGCAGATATTCTTTCCTACGAGCAGTACTTC. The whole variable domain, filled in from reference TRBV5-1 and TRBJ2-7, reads KAGVTQTPRYLIKTRGQQVTLSCSPISGHRSVSWYQQTPGQGLQFLFEYFSETQRNKGNFPGRFSGRQFSNSRSEMNVSTLELGDSALYLCASSPTLGFADILSYEQYFGPGTRLTVT.

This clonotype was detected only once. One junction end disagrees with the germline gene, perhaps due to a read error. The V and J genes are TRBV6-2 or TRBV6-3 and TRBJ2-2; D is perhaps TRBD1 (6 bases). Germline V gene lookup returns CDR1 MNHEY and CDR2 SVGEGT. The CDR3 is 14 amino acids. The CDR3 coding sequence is TGTGTCAGCAGTGCGGCCAGGGGAGCCGGGGAGCTGTTTTTT. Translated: CVSSAARGAGELFF.

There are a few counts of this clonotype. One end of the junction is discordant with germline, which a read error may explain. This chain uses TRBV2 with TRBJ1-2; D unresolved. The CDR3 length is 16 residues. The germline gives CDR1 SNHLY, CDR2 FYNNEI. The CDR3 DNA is TGTGCCAGCAGTGACGCTACCCCCATCACTAAGTATGGCTACACCTTC. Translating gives CASSDATPITKYGYTF.

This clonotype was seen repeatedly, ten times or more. CDR3 region: CASSQGQGTGELFF. CDR3 nucleotide sequence: TGTGCCAGCAGTCAGGGACAGGGTACCGGGGAGCTGTTTTTT. The genes are TRBV12-3 or TRBV12-4 and TRBJ2-2; TRBD1 matches at 9 bases. The CDR3 extends over 14 amino acids. V lost 5 bases to trimming and J lost 5 bases; unmatched junction nucleotides: 3.

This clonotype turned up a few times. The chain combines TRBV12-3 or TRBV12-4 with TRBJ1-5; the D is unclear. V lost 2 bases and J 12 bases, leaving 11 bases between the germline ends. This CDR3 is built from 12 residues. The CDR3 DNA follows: TGTGCCAGCAGTTTAAGCTCCGGGGACCAGCATTTT. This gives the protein CASSLSSGDQHF.

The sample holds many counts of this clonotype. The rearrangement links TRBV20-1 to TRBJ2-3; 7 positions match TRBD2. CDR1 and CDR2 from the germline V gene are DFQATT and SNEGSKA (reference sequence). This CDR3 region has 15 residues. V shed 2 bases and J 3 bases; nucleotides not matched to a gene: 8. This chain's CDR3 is CSARLSGSGTDTQYF. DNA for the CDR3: TGCAGTGCTAGACTTAGCGGGTCGGGAACAGATACGCAGTATTTT.

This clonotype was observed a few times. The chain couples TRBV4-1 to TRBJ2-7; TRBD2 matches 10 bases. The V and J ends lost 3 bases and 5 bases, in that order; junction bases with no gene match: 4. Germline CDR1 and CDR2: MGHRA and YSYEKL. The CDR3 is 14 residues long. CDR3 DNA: TGCGCCAGCAGCCATAGCGGGGGGTTTAACGAGCAGTACTTC. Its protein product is CASSHSGGFNEQYF.

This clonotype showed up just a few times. In nucleotides, the CDR3 is TGTGCCAGCAGCTTTAGGGACAGGAAGGGTGGCTACACCTTC. Its protein is CASSFRDRKGGYTF. The V and J genes are TRBV7-2 and TRBJ1-2; 8 bases are shared with TRBD1. CDR3 length: 14 amino acids. The germline gives CDR1 SGHTA, CDR2 FQGNSA. Unmatched junction bases numbered 7, after V lost 3 bases and J lost 7 bases. The full variable domain, in which reference TRBV7-2 and TRBJ1-2 provide the parts outside the CDR3, is GAGVSQSPSNKVTEKGKDVELRCDPISGHTALYWYRQSLGQGLEFLIYFQGNSAPDKSGLPSDRFSAERTGGSVSTLTIQRTQQEDSAVYLCASSFRDRKGGYTFGSGTRLTVV.

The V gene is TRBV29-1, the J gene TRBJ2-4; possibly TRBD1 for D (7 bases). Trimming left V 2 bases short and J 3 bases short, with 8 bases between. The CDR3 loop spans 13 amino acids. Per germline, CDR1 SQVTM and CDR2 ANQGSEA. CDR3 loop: CSVEQGGKNIQYF. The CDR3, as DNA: TGCAGCGTTGAACAGGGGGGCAAAAACATTCAGTACTTC.

Here the CDR3 reads CASSSQGRGADEQFF. The CDR3 bases are TGTGCCAGCAGCTCCCAGGGGCGGGGGGCCGATGAGCAGTTCTTC. The rearrangement uses TRBV7-6 and TRBJ2-1; the match to TRBD2 covers 8 bases. In germline, CDR1 is SGHVS, CDR2 FNYEAQ. The CDR3 is made up of 15 amino acids. V gave up 4 bases and J gave up 8 bases; unmatched junction bases: 10.